Listed below are T cell receptor beta chains from one sample, sequenced in a study of T cell responses to AZD1222 COVID-19 vaccine. TCRdb keeps only in-frame clones here, not all; method: immunoSEQ multiplex PCR. This sample has 130,000 or so clones; about nine tenths occur once, and the top ten carry 6.9%. Sequencing used peripheral blood, obtained on day 0 of AZD1222 vaccination. The receptors here all came from an adult in good health. Both conserved end residues are part of each CDR3. Each record gives: V gene, D gene, J gene, clone size, CDR3 protein, CDR3 DNA. A D gene is named only where the DNA matches it firmly. Some rows have no size entry. The others give once, few or many, or a class for an expanded clone.

V gene: TRBV6-1; D gene: -; J gene: TRBJ1-5; clone size: -; CDR3 protein: CASSEGASSQPQHF; CDR3 DNA: TGTGCCAGCAGTGAAGGGGCCAGTTCGCAGCCCCAGCATTTT
V gene: TRBV19; D gene: -; J gene: TRBJ1-5; clone size: -; CDR3 protein: CASTYRVQNNQPQHF; CDR3 DNA: TGTGCCAGTACTTATAGGGTACAGAACAATCAGCCCCAGCATTTT
V gene: TRBV27; D gene: -; J gene: TRBJ1-2; clone size: -; CDR3 protein: CASSLWTHGTPNGYTF; CDR3 DNA: TGTGCCAGCAGTTTATGGACTCACGGGACTCCGAATGGCTACACCTTC
V gene: TRBV18; D gene: -; J gene: TRBJ1-6; clone size: -; CDR3 protein: CASSPRARELGNSPLHF; CDR3 DNA: TGTGCCAGCTCACCACGTGCCAGGGAGCTGGGTAATTCACCCCTCCACTTT
V gene: TRBV10-1; D gene: -; J gene: TRBJ2-7; clone size: -; CDR3 protein: CASSEVERAYEQYF; CDR3 DNA: TGCGCCAGCAGTGAGGTGGAGAGAGCCTACGAGCAGTACTTC
V gene: TRBV7-9; D gene: -; J gene: TRBJ1-1; clone size: -; CDR3 protein: CASSSEGRNTEAFF; CDR3 DNA: TGTGCCAGCAGCAGTGAGGGGAGGAACACTGAAGCTTTCTTT
V gene: TRBV5-1; D gene: -; J gene: TRBJ2-3; clone size: -; CDR3 protein: CASSWKGGTTDTQYF; CDR3 DNA: TGCGCCAGCAGCTGGAAAGGGGGGACCACAGATACGCAGTATTTT
V gene: TRBV7-4; D gene: -; J gene: TRBJ1-1; clone size: -; CDR3 protein: CASSFVSGRAEAFF; CDR3 DNA: TGTGCCAGCAGCTTCGTTTCCGGACGCGCTGAAGCTTTCTTT
V gene: TRBV24-1; D gene: -; J gene: TRBJ2-6; clone size: -; CDR3 protein: CATSDARSEANVLTF; CDR3 DNA: TGTGCCACCAGTGATGCCAGGTCTGAGGCCAACGTCCTGACTTTC
V gene: TRBV18; D gene: TRBD1; J gene: TRBJ1-3; clone size: -; CDR3 protein: CASSPTGAGSAGNTIYF; CDR3 DNA: TGTGCCAGCTCACCTACAGGGGCTGGATCTGCTGGAAACACCATATATTTT
V gene: TRBV11-2; D gene: -; J gene: TRBJ1-2; clone size: -; CDR3 protein: CASSLDMGRRGSYGYTF; CDR3 DNA: TGTGCCAGCAGCTTAGATATGGGACGAAGGGGAAGCTATGGCTACACCTTC
V gene: TRBV18; D gene: -; J gene: TRBJ1-2; clone size: -; CDR3 protein: CASSPVDSYRDYGYTF; CDR3 DNA: TGTGCCAGCTCACCAGTGGATTCGTACAGGGACTATGGCTACACCTTC
V gene: TRBV6-5; D gene: TRBD2; J gene: TRBJ2-5; clone size: once; CDR3 protein: CASTLLAGGETQYF; CDR3 DNA: TGTGCCAGCACCCTACTAGCGGGGGGGGAGACCCAGTACTTC
V gene: TRBV7-9; D gene: -; J gene: TRBJ1-2; clone size: once; CDR3 protein: CASSLRIDGYTF; CDR3 DNA: TGTGCCAGCAGCTTACGGATCGATGGCTACACCTTC
V gene: TRBV27; D gene: TRBD2; J gene: TRBJ2-1; clone size: -; CDR3 protein: CASSFSGGALEQFF; CDR3 DNA: TGTGCCAGCAGTTTTAGCGGGGGGGCGTTGGAGCAGTTCTTC
V gene: TRBV28; D gene: TRBD1; J gene: TRBJ2-1; clone size: -; CDR3 protein: CASSITGTGSNEQFF; CDR3 DNA: TGTGCCAGCAGTATCACCGGGACAGGGAGCAATGAGCAGTTCTTC
V gene: TRBV2; D gene: TRBD1; J gene: TRBJ1-2; clone size: -; CDR3 protein: CASSTLQGGPNGYTF; CDR3 DNA: TGTGCCAGCAGTACCCTACAGGGGGGACCCAATGGCTACACCTTC
V gene: TRBV5-4; D gene: -; J gene: TRBJ2-1; clone size: -; CDR3 protein: CASSLAPYNEQFF; CDR3 DNA: TGTGCCAGCAGCTTGGCTCCGTACAATGAGCAGTTCTTC
V gene: TRBV28; D gene: -; J gene: TRBJ1-5; clone size: once; CDR3 protein: CASSSWASNQPQHF; CDR3 DNA: TGTGCCAGCAGTTCTTGGGCAAGCAATCAGCCCCAGCATTTT
V gene: TRBV7-9; D gene: -; J gene: TRBJ1-3; clone size: -; CDR3 protein: CASSLLRVSGNTIYF; CDR3 DNA: TGTGCCAGCAGCTTACTCAGGGTCTCTGGAAACACCATATATTTT
V gene: TRBV28; D gene: TRBD1; J gene: TRBJ1-5; clone size: -; CDR3 protein: CASRSGGSQPQHF; CDR3 DNA: TGTGCCAGCAGGTCAGGGGGCAGTCAGCCCCAGCATTTT
V gene: TRBV19; D gene: TRBD1; J gene: TRBJ2-5; clone size: many; CDR3 protein: CASSIGYRGQETQYF; CDR3 DNA: TGTGCCAGTAGTATAGGATACAGGGGGCAGGAGACCCAGTACTTC
V gene: TRBV7-8; D gene: TRBD1; J gene: TRBJ1-4; clone size: -; CDR3 protein: CASSLGDRVEKLFF; CDR3 DNA: TGTGCCAGCAGCTTAGGGGACAGGGTCGAAAAACTGTTTTTT
V gene: TRBV29-1; D gene: -; J gene: TRBJ2-7; clone size: -; CDR3 protein: CSVQGVYEQYF; CDR3 DNA: TGCAGCGTTCAAGGGGTCTACGAGCAGTACTTC
V gene: TRBV7-3; D gene: TRBD1; J gene: TRBJ1-1; clone size: -; CDR3 protein: CASSTTGDGVTEAFF; CDR3 DNA: TGTGCCAGCAGCACGACAGGGGACGGCGTCACTGAAGCTTTCTTT
V gene: TRBV6-5; D gene: -; J gene: TRBJ1-3; clone size: once; CDR3 protein: CASQSSGNTIYF; CDR3 DNA: TGTGCCAGCCAGAGCTCTGGAAACACCATATATTTT
V gene: TRBV18; D gene: -; J gene: TRBJ1-5; clone size: -; CDR3 protein: CASSPPGQPQHF; CDR3 DNA: TGTGCCAGCTCACCACCGGGACAGCCCCAGCATTTT
V gene: TRBV7-2; D gene: -; J gene: TRBJ1-1; clone size: -; CDR3 protein: CASSLVGAGGGTEAFF; CDR3 DNA: TGTGCCAGCAGCTTAGTGGGGGCGGGGGGCGGCACTGAAGCTTTCTTT
V gene: TRBV5-8; D gene: -; J gene: TRBJ1-4; clone size: once; CDR3 protein: CASTLRAATNEKLFF; CDR3 DNA: TGTGCCAGCACCTTGAGGGCAGCAACTAATGAAAAACTGTTTTTT
V gene: TRBV3-1/TRBV3-2; D gene: -; J gene: TRBJ1-3; clone size: once; CDR3 protein: CASSQGRDSYGNTIYF; CDR3 DNA: TGTGCCAGCAGCCAGGGTAGGGATTCATACGGAAACACCATATATTTT
V gene: TRBV5-1; D gene: TRBD1; J gene: TRBJ2-2; clone size: -; CDR3 protein: CASSSGQVITGELFF; CDR3 DNA: TGCGCCAGCAGCTCCGGACAGGTTATCACCGGGGAGCTGTTTTTT
V gene: TRBV3-1/TRBV3-2; D gene: -; J gene: TRBJ2-1; clone size: -; CDR3 protein: CASSQGRWGNEQFF; CDR3 DNA: TGTGCCAGCAGCCAAGGACGGTGGGGCAATGAGCAGTTCTTC
V gene: TRBV6-5; D gene: -; J gene: TRBJ1-6; clone size: -; CDR3 protein: CASSYSQGSNNSPLHF; CDR3 DNA: TGTGCCAGCAGTTATAGTCAGGGCTCTAATAATTCACCCCTCCACTTT
V gene: TRBV6-2/TRBV6-3; D gene: -; J gene: TRBJ2-2; clone size: -; CDR3 protein: CASSRLGAGELFF; CDR3 DNA: TGTGCCAGCAGTCGACTAGGAGCCGGGGAGCTGTTTTTT
V gene: TRBV7-2; D gene: -; J gene: TRBJ2-3; clone size: -; CDR3 protein: CASRVTFTDTQYF; CDR3 DNA: TGTGCCAGTAGGGTAACTTTCACAGATACGCAGTATTTT
V gene: TRBV7-9; D gene: TRBD1; J gene: TRBJ1-1; clone size: once; CDR3 protein: CASSTPGRGLNTEAFF; CDR3 DNA: TGTGCCAGCAGCACCCCTGGGAGGGGGCTAAACACTGAAGCTTTCTTT
V gene: TRBV5-4; D gene: TRBD1; J gene: TRBJ1-2; clone size: -; CDR3 protein: CASSFDREGGYTF; CDR3 DNA: TGTGCCAGCAGCTTTGACAGGGAAGGCGGCTACACCTTC
V gene: TRBV7-9; D gene: TRBD2; J gene: TRBJ2-1; clone size: -; CDR3 protein: CASNDGTSGFRYNEQFF; CDR3 DNA: TGTGCCAGCAACGATGGGACTAGCGGGTTTCGCTACAATGAGCAGTTCTTC
V gene: TRBV7-3; D gene: -; J gene: TRBJ2-2; clone size: once; CDR3 protein: CASSLARSLTGELFF; CDR3 DNA: TGTGCCAGCAGTCTCGCTAGGTCGCTCACCGGGGAGCTGTTTTTT
V gene: TRBV27; D gene: TRBD1; J gene: TRBJ2-7; clone size: -; CDR3 protein: CASSLGTAPIYEQYF; CDR3 DNA: TGTGCCAGCAGTCTAGGGACAGCTCCGATCTACGAGCAGTACTTC
V gene: TRBV28; D gene: -; J gene: TRBJ2-7; clone size: -; CDR3 protein: CASSLIRTRDEQYF; CDR3 DNA: TGTGCCAGCAGTTTGATTAGGACGAGGGACGAGCAGTACTTC
V gene: TRBV27; D gene: -; J gene: TRBJ1-1; clone size: -; CDR3 protein: CATRASWAEAFF; CDR3 DNA: TGTGCCACCAGGGCTTCCTGGGCTGAAGCTTTCTTT
V gene: TRBV24-1; D gene: TRBD1; J gene: TRBJ2-3; clone size: -; CDR3 protein: CATSDLTGTGPGNTQYF; CDR3 DNA: TGTGCCACCAGTGACTTAACCGGGACAGGGCCCGGGAATACGCAGTATTTT
V gene: TRBV19; D gene: -; J gene: TRBJ2-3; clone size: -; CDR3 protein: CASSLRTNRNTDTQYF; CDR3 DNA: TGTGCCAGTAGTCTACGGACTAATAGAAACACAGATACGCAGTATTTT
V gene: TRBV29-1; D gene: -; J gene: TRBJ1-2; clone size: -; CDR3 protein: CSGWMNYGYTF; CDR3 DNA: TGCAGCGGATGGATGAACTATGGCTACACCTTC
V gene: TRBV7-7; D gene: -; J gene: TRBJ2-3; clone size: -; CDR3 protein: CASSLTQGGNTQYF; CDR3 DNA: TGTGCTAGCAGCTTAACGCAGGGCGGGAATACGCAGTATTTT
V gene: TRBV7-3; D gene: -; J gene: TRBJ2-7; clone size: -; CDR3 protein: CASSSGTLAGEQYF; CDR3 DNA: TGTGCCAGCAGCTCTGGGACTCTCGCTGGCGAGCAGTACTTC
V gene: TRBV19; D gene: TRBD1; J gene: TRBJ1-5; clone size: -; CDR3 protein: CASSIVQGARGAQPQHF; CDR3 DNA: TGTGCCAGTAGTATTGTTCAGGGGGCGCGAGGAGCTCAGCCCCAGCATTTT
V gene: TRBV20-1; D gene: -; J gene: TRBJ2-7; clone size: -; CDR3 protein: CSASQGRSYEQYF; CDR3 DNA: TGCAGTGCTAGTCAGGGTCGCTCCTACGAGCAGTACTTC
V gene: TRBV7-3; D gene: -; J gene: TRBJ2-3; clone size: -; CDR3 protein: CASSLGGGGTDTQYF; CDR3 DNA: TGTGCCAGCAGCTTAGGCGGCGGGGGCACAGATACGCAGTATTTT
V gene: TRBV6-6; D gene: -; J gene: TRBJ1-5; clone size: -; CDR3 protein: CASSSEDQPQHF; CDR3 DNA: TGTGCCAGCAGTTCAGAGGATCAGCCCCAGCATTTT
V gene: TRBV6-6; D gene: -; J gene: TRBJ1-3; clone size: -; CDR3 protein: CASSYPDRSGNTIYF; CDR3 DNA: TGTGCCAGCAGTTACCCTGACCGATCTGGAAACACCATATATTTT
V gene: TRBV7-3; D gene: -; J gene: TRBJ1-1; clone size: -; CDR3 protein: CASSSRKGGPSEAFF; CDR3 DNA: TGTGCCAGCAGCTCCAGAAAGGGGGGCCCGTCTGAAGCTTTCTTT
V gene: TRBV15; D gene: -; J gene: TRBJ1-4; clone size: -; CDR3 protein: CATSRGHFNEKLFF; CDR3 DNA: TGTGCCACCAGCCGTGGACATTTTAATGAAAAACTGTTTTTT
V gene: TRBV11-2; D gene: -; J gene: TRBJ1-1; clone size: -; CDR3 protein: CASSLPFLEAFF; CDR3 DNA: TGTGCCAGCAGCCTACCTTTTCTTGAAGCTTTCTTT
V gene: TRBV5-6; D gene: -; J gene: TRBJ1-4; clone size: once; CDR3 protein: CASSFKGDATNEKLFF; CDR3 DNA: TGTGCCAGCAGCTTTAAAGGAGATGCAACTAATGAAAAACTGTTTTTT
V gene: TRBV28; D gene: -; J gene: TRBJ2-7; clone size: -; CDR3 protein: CASSLLTGEISYEQYF; CDR3 DNA: TGTGCCAGCAGTCTATTAACGGGGGAGATTTCCTACGAGCAGTACTTC
V gene: TRBV27; D gene: -; J gene: TRBJ2-3; clone size: -; CDR3 protein: CASSLWQGATDTQYF; CDR3 DNA: TGTGCCAGCAGTTTATGGCAGGGAGCCACAGATACGCAGTATTTT
V gene: TRBV9; D gene: -; J gene: TRBJ2-3; clone size: -; CDR3 protein: CASKRAGRTDTQYF; CDR3 DNA: TGTGCCAGCAAACGAGCAGGGAGAACAGATACGCAGTATTTT